This passage covers 29 T cell receptor beta chains from one sample sequenced in a study of T cells in Graves' hyperthyroidism and ophthalmopathy. The CDR3 regions of TCR beta were amplified from RNA transcripts. When the TCR CDR3 underwent first-round RT-PCR, the HTBI primer set was used. TCRdb fed the multiplex PCR reads into MiXCR, producing one record per CDR3 protein. The sample has about 570,000 distinct CDR3 sequences; around 45% are singletons. Input material: peripheral blood or thyroid tissue (not recorded which). The receptors derive from an adult woman with Graves' disease, either hyperthyroidism or ophthalmopathy (not recorded which).

The table lists this clonotype with many counts. This chain connects TRBV3-1 to TRBJ1-5, with D unresolved. V lost 1 base to trimming and J lost 4 bases, with 8 bases between them. The CDR3 is 14 residues long. Germline CDR1 and CDR2: LGHDT and YNNKEL (reference sequence). CDR3 protein: CASSQALGNQPQHF. CDR3 nucleotide sequence: TGTGCCAGCAGCCAAGCGTTGGGGAATCAGCCCCAGCATTTT. The complete variable domain, with remaining parts taken from reference TRBV3-1 and TRBJ1-5, reads DTAVSQTPKYLVTQMGNDKSIKCEQNLGHDTMYWYKQDSKKFLKIMFSYNNKELIINETVPNRFSPKSPDKAHLNLHINSLELGDSAVYFCASSQALGNQPQHFGDGTRLSIL.

The sample holds a few counts of this clonotype. This rearrangement joins TRBV28 to TRBJ1-3; TRBD1 might be the D (5 bases). The CDR3 consists of 14 residues. Looked up from germline, CDR1 is MDHEN and CDR2 is SYDVKM. The ends were cut back, 4 bases at V and 0 bases at J, with 7 bases in the middle. The CDR3 sequence is CASSYRNSGNTIYF. CDR3 nucleotide sequence: TGTGCCAGCAGTTACAGGAACTCTGGAAACACCATATATTTT. Using reference TRBV28 and TRBJ1-3 for the parts outside the CDR3, the full variable domain is DVKVTQSSRYLVKRTGEKVFLECVQDMDHENMFWYRQDPGLGLRLIYFSYDVKMKEKGDIPEGYSVSREKKERFSLILESASTNQTSMYLCASSYRNSGNTIYFGEGSWLTVV.

CDR3 DNA: TGTGCCAGCAGGCTCTCGGCCCCCGTGGAGACCCAGTACTTC. Its translation: CASRLSAPVETQYF. The chain uses TRBV6-2 or TRBV6-3 and TRBJ2-5, with D unresolved. Trimming pared 6 bases from V and 5 bases from J, leaving 16 bases between. From germline, CDR1 is MNHEY and CDR2 SVGEGT. The CDR3 has 14 amino acids.

This chain uses TRBV7-9 with TRBJ1-2; D not certain. With 1 base removed from V and 6 bases from J, the gap between germline ends came to 18 bases. The germline CDR1 and CDR2 sequences are SEHNR and FQNEAQ (reference sequence). The length of the CDR3 is 16 residues. The CDR3 protein is CASSLVRPGKLDGYTF. The DNA of the CDR3 is TGTGCCAGCAGCTTAGTGCGCCCCGGGAAGCTGGATGGCTACACCTTC.

Notes on this clonotype: A read error may account for a junction end that differs from germline. The chain is built from TRBV10-3 and TRBJ2-5; D perhaps matches TRBD2 (5 bases). Germline-derived CDR1 and CDR2 are ENHRY and SYGVKD. CDR3 length: 15 amino acids. The CDR3 region is CASSYPQLTGETQYF. CDR3 in DNA: TGTGCCAGCAGTTACCCCCAGCTCACGGGGGAGACCCAGTACTTC.

This rearrangement joins TRBV29-1 to TRBJ1-4; TRBD1 matches at 8 bases. The V segment lost 8 bases and the J segment 6 bases; nucleotides outside the gene matches: 11. CDR3 length equals 14 residues. Germline V CDR1 and CDR2: SQVTM, ANQGSEA. This CDR3 is CSSPVTGVDEKLFF. CDR3 coding DNA: TGCAGCAGTCCAGTGACAGGGGTCGATGAAAAACTGTTTTTT. The full variable domain, its missing parts supplied by reference TRBV29-1 and TRBJ1-4, is SAVISQKPSRDICQRGTSLTIQCQVDSQVTMMFWYRQQPGQSLTLIATANQGSEATYESGFVIDKFPISRPNLTFSTLTVSNMSPEDSSIYLCSSPVTGVDEKLFFGSGTQLSVL.

V and J are TRBV10-3 and TRBJ1-2; D may be TRBD1 (5 bases). The CDR3 is made up of 13 amino acids. V was trimmed by 3 bases and J by 2 bases, leaving 7 bases between them. Germline V CDR1 and CDR2: ENHRY, SYGVKD. The CDR3 sequence is CAISEQENYGYTF. The CDR3 DNA reads as TGTGCCATCAGTGAACAGGAGAACTATGGCTACACCTTC.

J is TRBJ2-5 and V is TRBV20-1, with 9 nucleotides matching TRBD2. Germline V CDR1 and CDR2: DFQATT, SNEGSKA (reference sequence). CDR3 size: 16 residues. With V trimmed by 0 bases and J by 5 bases, 10 bases remained unmatched. As DNA, the CDR3 is TGCAGTGCTAGAGATCTCCTAGCGGGAATCTCGGAGACCCAGTACTTC. Encoded protein: CSARDLLAGISETQYF.

As DNA, the CDR3 is TGTGCCAGCAGTCCGGATCGCCAAGCTACCTATGGTGGCTACACCTTC. This gives the protein CASSPDRQATYGGYTF. V and J are TRBV2 and TRBJ1-2; D is uncertain. The CDR3 totals 16 residues. V was trimmed by 5 bases and J by 7 bases, leaving 23 bases between them. CDR1 is SNHLY, CDR2 FYNNEI, per germline.

In nucleotides, the CDR3 is TGTGCCACCAGCAGCCGGGGAGCTACGATGGGCTACACCTTC. Translation gives CATSSRGATMGYTF. This rearrangement joins TRBV15 to TRBJ1-2; no clear D. Trimming left V 3 bases short and J 8 bases short, with 16 bases between. The CDR3 has 14 residues. Germline V CDR1 and CDR2: LNHNV, YYDKDF (reference sequence).

In this sample, this clonotype turned up once. The chain combines TRBV7-2 with TRBJ2-7; weak D call: TRBD1 (6 bases). Trimming stripped 5 bases from V and 6 bases from J, with 23 bases between. Germline V gene sequence: CDR1 SGHTA, CDR2 FQGNSA. The CDR3 extends over 16 amino acids. The CDR3: CASSHASGHRSGEQYF. CDR3 bases: TGTGCCAGCAGCCACGCCTCGGGACACCGCTCGGGCGAGCAGTACTTC.

This chain uses TRBV30 with TRBJ2-7, with unresolved D. Germline CDR1 is GTSNPN and CDR2 is SVGIG (reference sequence). This CDR3 spans 10 amino acids. The V end was cut by 2 bases, the J end by 3 bases, with 2 bases between. The CDR3 here is CAWSLYEQYF. CDR3 DNA sequence: TGTGCCTGGAGTCTCTACGAGCAGTACTTC.

The sample holds one count of this clonotype. The chain couples TRBV7-3 to TRBJ1-1, with D possibly matching TRBD1 (6 bases). Germline V lookup: CDR1 SGHTA, CDR2 FQGTGA. CDR3 length: 14 residues. Trimming stripped 1 base from V and 4 bases from J, with 10 bases between. CDR3 region: CASSLNRAPTEAFF. CDR3 bases: TGTGCCAGCAGCTTAAACAGGGCTCCCACTGAAGCTTTCTTT.

This clonotype came up once. Just one base apart from a much larger clone, this may be a read error. The rearrangement links TRBV24-1 to TRBJ1-1; D unresolved. Trimming took off 6 bases at V and 8 bases at J, with 21 bases between the two ends. The CDR3 runs 15 residues. From germline, CDR1 is KGHDR and CDR2 SFDVKD. The CDR3 coding sequence is TGTGCCACCAGTTCCCCAGCTCGTCTAGTGAAAGAAGCTTTCTTT. This sequence encodes CATSSPARLVKEAFF.

This clonotype occurred many times. The gene calls are TRBV4-2 and TRBJ1-4, with D unclear. V was trimmed by 4 bases and J by 8 bases, leaving 14 bases between them. Germline CDR1 is LGHNA and CDR2 is YNFKEQ. The CDR3 spans 14 residues. CDR3 sequence (DNA): TGTGCCAGCAGCCGGGGAAGCGGGGAGGAAAAACTGTTTTTT. Translating gives CASSRGSGEEKLFF.

This clonotype was counted many times. The V and J genes are TRBV11-2 and TRBJ1-2; possibly TRBD1 for D (5 bases). The CDR3 is 14 amino acids. Germline assignment: CDR1 SGHAT and CDR2 FQNNGV. V was trimmed by 5 bases and J by 2 bases, leaving 12 bases between them. In nucleotides, the CDR3 is TGTGCCAGCAGCGAACTACGGGGGAACTATGGCTACACCTTC. Protein sequence: CASSELRGNYGYTF.

This clonotype was seen only a few times. A read error is possible here, since a much larger clone lies one base away. V gene TRBV7-2 combines with J gene TRBJ1-5, with 9 nucleotides matching TRBD1. The trim removed 5 bases at V and 3 bases at J, leaving 5 bases unmatched. CDR3 length: 15 amino acids. Germline V gene sequence: CDR1 SGHTA, CDR2 FQGNSA. CDR3 sequence: CASSPWTGANQPQHF. The CDR3 DNA is TGTGCCAGCAGCCCCTGGACAGGGGCCAATCAGCCCCAGCATTTT.

This clonotype was counted ten times or more. The chain combines TRBV7-3 with TRBJ2-7; D is unclear. CDR3 size: 15 residues. Trimming left V 5 bases short and J 9 bases short, with 23 bases between. Germline-derived CDR1 and CDR2 are SGHTA and FQGTGA. The CDR3, as DNA: TGTGCCAGCAGCGGTAATGACCTAACACTCGTTGGGCAGTACTTC. Translated: CASSGNDLTLVGQYF.

This chain uses TRBV5-6 with TRBJ1-6; the D gene is possibly TRBD1 (5 bases). Germline V gene data show CDR1 as SGHDT and CDR2 as YYEEEE. The CDR3 totals 16 residues. V lost 4 bases and J 6 bases, leaving 17 bases between the germline ends. The CDR3 reads CASSQERDSTNSPLHF. As DNA, the CDR3 is TGTGCCAGCAGCCAAGAGAGAGACAGCACTAATTCACCCCTCCACTTT.

This clonotype was found many times. J is TRBJ1-4 and V is TRBV15, with a possible D match to TRBD1 (5 bases). The germline CDR1 and CDR2 sequences are LNHNV and YYDKDF (reference sequence). The V end was cut by 7 bases, the J end by 6 bases, with 15 bases between. This CDR3 has 14 amino acids. The DNA for the CDR3 is TGTGCCACCATGGGGGAGCGTCGTGATGAAAAACTGTTTTTT. It encodes CATMGERRDEKLFF.

This clonotype has ten or more counts. A single base separates this from a much larger clone, so it may be a read error. The gene calls are TRBV7-8 and TRBJ1-5; D is ambiguous. The CDR3 is 13 amino acids. The V and J ends lost 5 bases and 2 bases respectively, with 7 bases between them. The germline V gene has CDR1 SGHVS and CDR2 FQNEAQ. The CDR3 here is CASSVGRNQPQHF. CDR3 sequence (DNA): TGTGCCAGCAGCGTTGGACGCAATCAGCCCCAGCATTTT.

The chain recombines TRBV5-1 with TRBJ1-5, with a possible D match to TRBD1 (5 bases). The germline V gene has CDR1 SGHRS and CDR2 YFSETQ. CDR3 length: 14 residues. Trimming stripped 0 bases from V and 7 bases from J, with 11 bases between. As DNA, the CDR3 is TGCGCCAGCAGCTTGGTAAGGGGCGCCCAGCCCCAGCATTTT. Its translation: CASSLVRGAQPQHF.

This clonotype occurred many times. The chain couples TRBV6-1 to TRBJ1-5, with 10 bases identical to TRBD1. V was clipped by 6 bases and J by 4 bases; unmatched bases: 9. The CDR3 covers 16 residues. Germline loops: CDR1 MNHNS, CDR2 SASEGT. The CDR3 sequence: CASSISRDRGNQPQHF. CDR3 in DNA: TGTGCCAGCAGCATAAGCCGGGACAGGGGTAATCAGCCCCAGCATTTT.

This clonotype was seen ten or more times. The V gene is TRBV7-9, the J gene TRBJ2-7; D may be TRBD1 or TRBD2 (5 bases each). V was cut by 4 bases and J by 5 bases, with 12 bases left in between. The germline CDR1 and CDR2 sequences are SEHNR and FQNEAQ (reference sequence). CDR3 length: 13 residues. The CDR3 region is CASSWGRSDEQYF. The CDR3 DNA follows: TGTGCCAGCAGCTGGGGACGATCGGACGAGCAGTACTTC.

This clonotype was observed a few times. This chain links TRBV25-1 with TRBJ2-5; D not certain. Trimming took 1 base from V and 2 from J, leaving 5 bases between them. CDR1 and CDR2 from the germline V gene are MGHDK and SYGVNS. The CDR3 extends over 13 amino acids. The CDR3 protein is CASSESSQETQYF. Here the CDR3 DNA reads TGTGCCAGCAGTGAATCAAGTCAAGAGACCCAGTACTTC.

V is TRBV20-1 and J is TRBJ2-5; 9 positions agree with TRBD1. This CDR3 comprises 13 residues. Germline CDR1 and CDR2: DFQATT and SNEGSKA (reference sequence). Trimming took 6 bases from V and 4 from J; bases not matched to a gene: 6. CDR3 loop: CSAWDREGETQYF. For the CDR3, the DNA is TGCAGTGCGTGGGACAGGGAAGGAGAGACCCAGTACTTC.

The sample holds many counts of this clonotype. The rearrangement uses TRBV5-1 and TRBJ2-5; 9 bases map to TRBD1. Trimming cost V 4 bases and J 4 bases; bases outside gene matches: 5. The length of the CDR3 is 14 residues. From germline, CDR1 is SGHRS and CDR2 YFSETQ. DNA of the CDR3: TGCGCCAGCAGCACTCAGACAGGGGGAGAGACCCAGTACTTC. Its protein product is CASSTQTGGETQYF.

This sequence joins TRBV28 and TRBJ1-4; 7 bases match TRBD1. Germline V gene data show CDR1 as MDHEN and CDR2 as SYDVKM. The CDR3 spans 13 residues. Germline trimming cut 6 bases from V and 8 bases from J; bases unmatched to any gene: 6. CDR3 bases: TGTGCCAGCAGCCTCGGGACAGAAGAAAAACTGTTTTTT. This encodes CASSLGTEEKLFF. The full variable domain, with the rest looked up from reference TRBV28 and TRBJ1-4, is DVKVTQSSRYLVKRTGEKVFLECVQDMDHENMFWYRQDPGLGLRLIYFSYDVKMKEKGDIPEGYSVSREKKERFSLILESASTNQTSMYLCASSLGTEEKLFFGSGTQLSVL.

V and J are TRBV7-8 and TRBJ1-6; TRBD1 aligns across 9 bases. This CDR3 has 17 amino acids. V gave up 5 bases and J gave up 9 bases; unmatched junction bases: 14. In germline, CDR1 is SGHVS, CDR2 FQNEAQ. This CDR3 is CASSATPQGAASSPLHF. Here the CDR3 DNA reads TGTGCCAGCAGCGCTACCCCACAGGGGGCGGCAAGTTCACCCCTCCACTTT.